The clone carrying this T cell receptor (beta chain) was seen ten or more times. Germline V lookup: CDR1 MNHNY, CDR2 SVGAGI (reference sequence). The CDR3 extends over 12 amino acids. The V end lost 6 bases, the J end lost 4 bases, and 10 bases lay between the germline ends. The sample comes from a study of spatial heterogeneity in lung cancer. TCRdb re-analysed the 5' RACE reads in MiXCR, keeping a single row per CDR3 protein. Here the sample spans fewer than 55,000 distinct CDR3 sequences, around 6.7% being singletons. Time point of the sample: blood at routine non-recurrence follow-up after resection. Sequencing was performed on whole RNA extracted from tumor and nontumor lung tissue, or from frozen PBMC, and the material was left unsorted.

This sequence originates from a female donor with early-stage non-small cell lung cancer. The V and J genes are TRBV6-6 and TRBJ2-7; D perhaps matches TRBD1 (6 bases). Sample: PBMCs, taken at follow-up. Written as DNA, the CDR3 is TGTGCCAGCAGCCAACAGGGATACGAGCAGTACTTC. It codes for CASSQQGYEQYF.